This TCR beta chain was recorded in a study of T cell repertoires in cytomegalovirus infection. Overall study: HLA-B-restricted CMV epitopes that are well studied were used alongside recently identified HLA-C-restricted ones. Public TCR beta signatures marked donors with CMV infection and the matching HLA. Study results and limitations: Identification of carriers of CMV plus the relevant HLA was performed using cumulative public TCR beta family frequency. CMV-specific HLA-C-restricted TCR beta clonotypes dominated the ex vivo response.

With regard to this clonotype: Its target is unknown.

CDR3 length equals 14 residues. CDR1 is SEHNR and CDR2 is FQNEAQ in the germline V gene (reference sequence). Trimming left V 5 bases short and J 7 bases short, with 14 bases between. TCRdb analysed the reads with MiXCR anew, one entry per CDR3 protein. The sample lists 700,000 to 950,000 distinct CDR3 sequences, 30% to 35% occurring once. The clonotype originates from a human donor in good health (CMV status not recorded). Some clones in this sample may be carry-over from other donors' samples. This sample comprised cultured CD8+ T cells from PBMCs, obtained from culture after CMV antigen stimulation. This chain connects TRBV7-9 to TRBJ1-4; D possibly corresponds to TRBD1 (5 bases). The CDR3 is CASSPKGAGEKLFF. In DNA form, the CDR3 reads TGTGCCAGCAGCCCGAAAGGGGCGGGTGAAAAACTGTTTTTT. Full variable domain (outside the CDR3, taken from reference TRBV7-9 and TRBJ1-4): DTGVSQNPRHKITKRGQNVTFRCDPISEHNRLYWYRQTLGQGPEFLTYFQNEAQLEKSRLLSDRFSAERPKGSFSTLEIQRTEQGDSAMYLCASSPKGAGEKLFFGSGTQLSVL.